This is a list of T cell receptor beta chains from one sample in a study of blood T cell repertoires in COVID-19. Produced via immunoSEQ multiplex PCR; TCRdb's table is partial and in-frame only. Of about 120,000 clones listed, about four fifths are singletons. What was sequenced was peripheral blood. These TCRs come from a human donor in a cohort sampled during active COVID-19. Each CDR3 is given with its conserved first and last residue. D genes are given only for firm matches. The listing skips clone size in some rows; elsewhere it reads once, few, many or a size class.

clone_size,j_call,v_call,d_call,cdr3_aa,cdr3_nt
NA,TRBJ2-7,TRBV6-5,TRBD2,CASSYRSRGAYEQYF,TGTGCCAGCAGTTACAGGTCTCGGGGGGCCTACGAGCAGTACTTC
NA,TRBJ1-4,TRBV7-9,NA,CASRTGGRHEKLFF,TGTGCCAGCCGCACGGGGGGGCGGCATGAAAAACTGTTTTTT
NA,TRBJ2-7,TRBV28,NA,CASDSATGAYEQYF,TGTGCCAGCGATTCTGCGACAGGCGCCTACGAGCAGTACTTC
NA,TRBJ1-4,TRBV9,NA,CASSVGGVDEKLFF,TGTGCCAGCAGCGTAGGAGGTGTTGACGAAAAACTGTTTTTT
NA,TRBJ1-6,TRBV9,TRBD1,CASSAAGTGDYMTLHF,TGTGCCAGCAGCGCCGCCGGGACAGGGGATTATATGACCCTCCACTTT
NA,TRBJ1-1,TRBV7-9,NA,CASSLGEADEAFF,TGTGCCAGCAGCTTAGGGGAGGCGGATGAGGCTTTCTTT
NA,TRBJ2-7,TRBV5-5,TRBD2,CASSLGLAGTKYEQYF,TGTGCCAGCAGCTTGGGACTAGCGGGGACGAAGTACGAGCAGTACTTC
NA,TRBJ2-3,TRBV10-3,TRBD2,CAISERLAGARRTDTQYF,TGTGCCATCAGTGAGAGGCTAGCGGGAGCTCGACGCACAGATACGCAGTATTTT
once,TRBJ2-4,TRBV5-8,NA,CASSLPRGHSYF,TGTGCCAGCAGCTTGCCTAGGGGCCATAGCTACTTC
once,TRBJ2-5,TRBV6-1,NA,CASSEVLGSGETQYF,TGTGCCAGCAGTGAAGTTTTGGGGAGTGGGGAGACCCAGTACTTC
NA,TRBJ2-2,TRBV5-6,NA,CASSGRRWPGTGELFF,TGTGCCAGCAGCGGACGTCGGTGGCCGGGGACCGGGGAGCTGTTTTTT
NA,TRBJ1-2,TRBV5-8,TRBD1,CASSLPGQGNAGYTF,TGTGCCAGCAGCCTTCCGGGACAGGGTAACGCTGGCTACACCTTC
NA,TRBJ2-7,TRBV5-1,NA,CASSLYPGKDEQYF,TGCGCCAGCAGCTTGTACCCAGGGAAGGACGAGCAGTACTTC
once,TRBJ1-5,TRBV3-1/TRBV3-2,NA,CASSQFAGGNQPQHF,TGTGCCAGCAGCCAATTTGCGGGTGGCAATCAGCCCCAGCATTTT
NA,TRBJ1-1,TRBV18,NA,CASSVRDTYLTEAFF,TGTGCCAGCTCGGTCCGGGACACATACCTCACTGAAGCTTTCTTT
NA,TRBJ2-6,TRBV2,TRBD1,CARMNRDRAGGANVLTF,TGTGCCAGAATGAACCGGGACAGGGCTGGTGGGGCCAACGTCCTGACTTTC
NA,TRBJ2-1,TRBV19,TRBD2,CASSTPLRGTRGNEQFF,TGTGCCAGTAGCACCCCTCTCCGAGGGACTAGGGGCAATGAGCAGTTCTTC
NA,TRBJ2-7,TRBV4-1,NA,CASSQVFSRGAWEQYF,TGCGCCAGCAGCCAGGTATTTAGCAGGGGGGCTTGGGAGCAGTACTTC
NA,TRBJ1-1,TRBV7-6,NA,CASSQTGQNTEAFF,TGTGCCAGCAGTCAGACAGGACAGAACACTGAAGCTTTCTTT